The 16 T cell receptor beta chains below come from one sample, sequenced in a study of neurological immune-mediated disorders. Each CDR3 protein gets one entry after TCRdb re-called the 5' RACE reads with MiXCR. Among 50,000 or so distinct CDR3 sequences listed, about 3.3% were seen once. Sequenced material: PBMCs. These TCRs come from a woman in her fifties or sixties with multiple sclerosis.

This clonotype was recorded at least ten times. The chain employs TRBV6-2 or TRBV6-3 and TRBJ1-1; D unresolved. Germline-derived CDR1 and CDR2 are MNHEY and SVGEGT. The CDR3 loop spans 16 amino acids. V shed 0 bases and J shed 0 bases, with 11 bases lying between them. This CDR3 is CASSYSLGMMNTEAFF. CDR3 bases: TGTGCCAGCAGTTACTCGTTGGGGATGATGAACACTGAAGCTTTCTTT.

Ten or more counts support this clonotype. The chain uses TRBV7-2 and TRBJ2-1, with D uncertain. CDR3 length: 14 amino acids. V shed 5 bases and J shed 0 bases, with 8 bases lying between them. Germline V gene lookup returns CDR1 SGHTA and CDR2 FQGNSA. CDR3 sequence reads: CASSIRVSYNEQFF. CDR3 coding DNA: TGTGCCAGCAGCATTAGGGTCTCCTACAATGAGCAGTTCTTC.

This clonotype was observed at least ten times. The chain links TRBV12-3 or TRBV12-4 to TRBJ1-2, with a possible D match to TRBD1 (5 bases). This CDR3 comprises 13 residues. Trimming took 6 bases from V and 7 from J, leaving 15 bases between them. CDR3 bases: TGTGCCAGCAGCCCAGGGCAAGCCATTGGCTACACCTTC. This gives the protein CASSPGQAIGYTF.

This clonotype was found many times. CDR3 in amino acids: CASSPSGRGTVGYTF. In nucleotides, the CDR3 is TGTGCCAGCAGTCCTAGCGGGCGGGGGACTGTTGGCTACACCTTC. The chain is built from TRBV12-3 or TRBV12-4 and TRBJ1-2; a weak D match, TRBD1 (5 bases). V shed 5 bases and J shed 7 bases, with 20 bases lying between them. The CDR3 spans 15 residues.

This clonotype was picked up many times. The CDR3 loop is CASSLVSGADTQYF. CDR3 nucleotide sequence: TGTGCCAGCAGCTTAGTATCCGGCGCAGATACGCAGTATTTT. The genes are TRBV7-2 and TRBJ2-3; D is uncertain. CDR3 length: 14 residues. The germline V gene encodes CDR1 SGHTA and CDR2 FQGNSA. The V and J ends lost 1 base and 4 bases respectively, with 9 bases between them. Together with reference TRBV7-2 and TRBJ2-3, the CDR3 gives the full variable domain: GAGVSQSPSNKVTEKGKDVELRCDPISGHTALYWYRQSLGQGLEFLIYFQGNSAPDKSGLPSDRFSAERTGGSVSTLTIQRTQQEDSAVYLCASSLVSGADTQYFGPGTRLTVL.

Regarding this clonotype: A much larger clone lies a single base off, so this may be a read error. The rearrangement joins TRBV7-9 to TRBJ2-3, with a possible D match to TRBD1 (5 bases). Trimming took 7 bases from V and 1 from J, leaving 12 bases between them. The CDR3 sequence is 14 residues long. The germline CDR1 and CDR2 sequences are SEHNR and FQNEAQ (reference sequence). The CDR3 loop reads CASTQQDRTDTQYF. The CDR3 DNA sequence: TGTGCCAGCACTCAACAGGATCGCACAGATACGCAGTATTTT. The variable domain in full, completed from reference TRBV7-9 and TRBJ2-3, reads DTGVSQNPRHKITKRGQNVTFRCDPISEHNRLYWYRQTLGQGPEFLTYFQNEAQLEKSRLLSDRFSAERPKGSFSTLEIQRTEQGDSAMYLCASTQQDRTDTQYFGPGTRLTVL.

This clonotype was recorded many times. The chain uses TRBV4-1 and TRBJ1-4; possibly TRBD1 for D (5 bases). V was clipped by 4 bases and J by 5 bases, with 20 bases between them. The length of the CDR3 is 17 residues. Germline values: CDR1 MGHRA, CDR2 YSYEKL. The CDR3 sequence is CASSRVGRDFKNEKLFF. The CDR3 DNA reads TGCGCCAGCAGCCGCGTCGGCAGGGATTTTAAAAATGAAAAACTGTTTTTT.

This clonotype was observed many times. The genes are TRBV2 and TRBJ1-5; D is perhaps TRBD1 (5 bases). Germline-derived CDR1 and CDR2 are SNHLY and FYNNEI. V was trimmed by 9 bases and J by 6 bases, leaving 15 bases between them. The CDR3 contains 13 residues. CDR3 sequence: CASEPGARQPQHF. CDR3 bases: TGTGCCAGTGAGCCCGGGGCTCGTCAGCCCCAGCATTTT.

This clonotype appeared many times. The gene calls are TRBV6-4 and TRBJ2-3; D is possibly TRBD2 (6 bases). Germline V CDR1 and CDR2: MRHNA, SNTAGT. V was cut by 0 bases and J by 1 base, with 11 bases left in between. The CDR3 extends over 16 amino acids. This CDR3 reads CASSDSGGGGTDTQYF. CDR3 coding DNA: TGTGCCAGCAGTGACTCCGGGGGAGGCGGCACAGATACGCAGTATTTT.

This clonotype was seen ten or more times. This chain joins TRBV12-3 or TRBV12-4 and TRBJ2-3; TRBD2 agrees at 9 bases. The CDR3 loop spans 14 amino acids. The V and J ends lost 6 bases and 1 base, in that order; junction bases with no gene match: 2. CDR3 loop: CASRWTSGTDTQYF. The CDR3 DNA is TGTGCCAGCAGGTGGACTAGCGGCACAGATACGCAGTATTTT.

This clonotype was counted at least ten times. The chain links TRBV5-1 to TRBJ2-7, with D uncertain. The CDR3 contains 15 residues. Per the germline V gene, CDR1 is SGHRS and CDR2 is YFSETQ. Trimming stripped 5 bases from V and 1 base from J, with 16 bases between. The CDR3, as DNA: TGCGCCAGCAGTTATGCGGTTACTCGATCCTACGAGCAGTACTTC. This sequence encodes CASSYAVTRSYEQYF.

In this sample, this clonotype turned up many times. The V and J genes are TRBV20-1 and TRBJ2-3; no clear D gene. Per germline, CDR1 DFQATT and CDR2 SNEGSKA (reference sequence). The CDR3 sequence is 12 residues long. The ends were cut back, 4 bases at V and 2 bases at J, with 7 bases in the middle. The CDR3 region is CSAMYDTDTQYF. CDR3 coding DNA: TGCAGTGCTATGTACGACACAGATACGCAGTATTTT.

This clonotype was picked up many times. The V and J genes are TRBV5-1 and TRBJ1-1, with 7 bases identical to TRBD1. Germline V gives CDR1 SGHRS, CDR2 YFSETQ. The ends lost 4 bases at V and 1 base at J; junction bases unmatched: 7. This CDR3 spans 15 amino acids. CDR3 coding DNA: TGCGCCAGCAGCACGACAGGGACCACGAACACTGAAGCTTTCTTT. It specifies CASSTTGTTNTEAFF.

This clonotype was picked up many times. The rearrangement joins TRBV5-6 to TRBJ2-7, with D possibly matching TRBD1 (6 bases). CDR3 size: 13 residues. The germline V gene has CDR1 SGHDT and CDR2 YYEEEE. The V and J ends lost 4 bases and 1 base respectively, with 9 bases between them. In DNA form, the CDR3 reads TGTGCCAGCAGCATCGGACAGTCCTACGAGCAGTACTTC. Protein sequence: CASSIGQSYEQYF. Combining the CDR3 with reference TRBV5-6 and TRBJ2-7 gives the whole variable domain DAGVTQSPTHLIKTRGQQVTLRCSPKSGHDTVSWYQQALGQGPQFIFQYYEEEERQRGNFPDRFSGHQFPNYSSELNVNALLLGDSALYLCASSIGQSYEQYFGPGTRLTVT.

This clonotype was observed a handful of times. V usage is TRBV7-2 and J usage is TRBJ2-5, with D maybe TRBD2 (5 bases). V lost 5 bases, J lost 5 bases, and 15 bases lay in between. The CDR3 is 14 amino acids. Germline CDR1 is SGHTA and CDR2 is FQGNSA. The CDR3 region is CASSHPGGRETQYF. The CDR3 nucleotides read TGTGCCAGCAGCCACCCAGGAGGACGGGAGACCCAGTACTTC.

The sample holds many counts of this clonotype. The rearrangement joins TRBV5-5 to TRBJ1-1, with no clear D. V lost 0 bases and J 3 bases, leaving 12 bases between the germline ends. This CDR3 is 15 amino acids long. The germline gives CDR1 SGHKS, CDR2 YYEKEE (reference sequence). CDR3 nucleotides: TGTGCCAGCAGCTTGGCGGGCCAGGACTACACTGAAGCTTTCTTT. Its protein is CASSLAGQDYTEAFF.